This T cell receptor (beta chain) originates from a study of blood T cell repertoires in COVID-19. Study-wide context: PBMCs, B-cell-depleted T cells, or T cells provided the cDNA or gDNA that made up the material.

Recruits, aged 18 to 89 years, lived in about two dozen US areas. Assay: immunoSEQ multiplex PCR; the TCRdb copy retains only in-frame clones and omits some. In the table there are 400,000 to 450,000 clones, around 89% of which are singletons. Germline values: CDR1 SGHTA, CDR2 FQGNSA. CDR3 length equals 14 residues. V shed 7 bases and J 5 bases; nucleotides not matched to a gene: 4. This clonotype originated in a young man who had recovered from COVID-19. The sample comprised PBMCs or T cells enriched from blood (not recorded which). This sequence joins TRBV7-2 and TRBJ2-7, with 14 bases aligning to TRBD2. The CDR3 loop is CASTGTSGSHEQYF. The DNA of the CDR3 is TGTGCCAGCACCGGGACTAGCGGGAGTCACGAGCAGTACTTC.